Listed below are T cell receptor beta chains from one sample, sequenced in a study of PD-L1 blockade in urothelial cancer. Here immunoSEQ multiplex PCR was the method, and the copy in TCRdb shows in-frame clones only, minus some. This table has 55,000 to 80,000 clones, more than 75% appearing once. This specimen was PBMCs, taken around atezolizumab (anti-PD-L1) treatment. These receptors originate from a man aged 55 to 70 with urothelial cancer. The CDR3 runs from the conserved cysteine through the conserved F or W. D genes are given only for firm matches. Clone size is given for some rows only: seen once, a few or many times, or a class if the clone is expanded.

abundance	v_gene	d_gene	j_gene	CDR3nt	CDR3aa
.	TRBV27	.	TRBJ1-6	TGTGCCAGCAGTAAGGACCGACAGGCCTATAATTCACCCCTCCACTTT	CASSKDRQAYNSPLHF
.	TRBV19	.	TRBJ1-1	TGTGCCAGTAGTATAGACCCACAGGGCCGTAGGGAAGCTTTCTTT	CASSIDPQGRREAFF
.	TRBV19	TRBD1	TRBJ2-7	TGTGCCAGTAGTACGGGACAGGGGACGGCCTACGAGCAGTACTTC	CASSTGQGTAYEQYF
.	TRBV20-1	.	TRBJ2-7	TGCAGTGCTGAGGTATCCTACGAGCAGTACTTC	CSAEVSYEQYF
.	TRBV5-6	.	TRBJ1-6	TGTGCCAGCAGCTTGGAAGGAGACTATAATTCACCCCTCCACTTT	CASSLEGDYNSPLHF
.	TRBV15	.	TRBJ1-5	TGTGCCACCAGCAGAGATGGAGGGCGTTGGCAGCCCCAGCATTTT	CATSRDGGRWQPQHF
.	TRBV7-9	TRBD2	TRBJ2-3	TGTGCCAGCAGCTTAGTCGCTAGCGGGGGAATGGCGCAGTATTTT	CASSLVASGGMAQYF
.	TRBV19	TRBD1	TRBJ1-5	TGTGCCAGTAGTATTCCAGGGGGCTTGTTTCAGCCCCAGCATTTT	CASSIPGGLFQPQHF
.	TRBV28	.	TRBJ1-1	TGTGCCAGCAGTTTAGGCGGTAACATGAACACTGAAGCTTTCTTT	CASSLGGNMNTEAFF
.	TRBV9	TRBD2	TRBJ2-3	TGTGCCAGCAGCGTAGTGAGCGGGGGGACCACAGATACGCAGTATTTT	CASSVVSGGTTDTQYF
.	TRBV29-1	TRBD1	TRBJ2-5	TGCAGCGTCACCGGGACAGGGAGTCTAGAGACCCAGTACTTC	CSVTGTGSLETQYF
.	TRBV7-2	TRBD2	TRBJ2-3	TGTGCCAGCAGCTTAGTTGCCCGGGGGGAGGATACGCAGTATTTT	CASSLVARGEDTQYF
.	TRBV28	.	TRBJ1-2	TGTGCCAGCAGCCTCCGGTACGGAGCTCGCGATGGCTACACCTTC	CASSLRYGARDGYTF
.	TRBV15	.	TRBJ1-4	TGTGCCACCAGCAGAGAGGGGGGGGCCTCTCGGGAAAAACTGTTTTTT	CATSREGGASREKLFF
few	TRBV30	TRBD1	TRBJ1-6	TGTGCCTGGAGTGACAGGGGAACCTATAATTCACCCCTCCACTTT	CAWSDRGTYNSPLHF
once	TRBV6-5	.	TRBJ1-4	TGTGCCAGCAGAAGTACCGGGGAAAAACTGTTTTTT	CASRSTGEKLFF
.	TRBV5-8	.	TRBJ2-1	TGTGCCAGCAGCTTGGTGCAGACAGTCACCTACAATGAGCAGTTCTTC	CASSLVQTVTYNEQFF
.	TRBV29-1	TRBD1	TRBJ1-2	TGCAGCGTTCAGGGACAGGGCGGCGGGGGCTACACCTTC	CSVQGQGGGGYTF
.	TRBV15	TRBD1	TRBJ1-3	TGTGCCACCAGCAGATCCCCCCAGGGGGTGTCTGGAAACACCATATATTTT	CATSRSPQGVSGNTIYF
few	TRBV5-4	TRBD1	TRBJ1-1	TGTGCCAGCAGCATGGGACAGACTGACACTGAAGCTTTCTTT	CASSMGQTDTEAFF
.	TRBV5-1	.	TRBJ2-7	TGCGCCAGCAGCTTAGGTTTAAGGACAGTTAGTGAGCAGTACTTC	CASSLGLRTVSEQYF
.	TRBV4-2	.	TRBJ2-7	TGTGCCAGCAGCCAAGAATTCGGGGTTTCCTACGAGCAGTACTTC	CASSQEFGVSYEQYF
few	TRBV4-2	TRBD2	TRBJ2-1	TGTGCCAGCAGCCAAGGGGGACTAGCGGGGGGGCTTTTTGGCAATGAGCAGTTCTTC	CASSQGGLAGGLFGNEQFF
.	TRBV9	TRBD2	TRBJ2-3	TGTGCCAGCAGCGTCTCTAGCGGGGGGGCGGGAGATACGCAGTATTTT	CASSVSSGGAGDTQYF
.	TRBV10-1	TRBD1	TRBJ1-1	TGCGCCAGCATCCAATCTACGGGACAGGGATCGGACACTGAAGCTTTCTTT	CASIQSTGQGSDTEAFF
.	TRBV5-1	TRBD1	TRBJ1-1	TGCGCCAGCAGCTGGGCAGGGGGTAACACTGAAGCTTTCTTT	CASSWAGGNTEAFF
.	TRBV7-2	TRBD1	TRBJ1-3	TGTGCCAGCAGCAGAGGACAGGGTTACACCATATATTTT	CASSRGQGYTIYF
.	TRBV5-4	.	TRBJ2-1	TGTGCCAGCAGCTTGGGGGGGCCGTCCTACAATGAGCAGTTCTTC	CASSLGGPSYNEQFF
.	TRBV5-1	.	TRBJ1-2	TGCGCCAGCAGCTTGGAAAGAGTTAACTATGGCTACACCTTC	CASSLERVNYGYTF
.	TRBV11-2	.	TRBJ1-5	TGTGCCAGCAGCTTAAACACGGGGGGCAATCAGCCCCAGCATTTT	CASSLNTGGNQPQHF
.	TRBV18	.	TRBJ1-6	TGTGCCAGCTCACCAGGAGGGGATAATTCACCCCTCCACTTT	CASSPGGDNSPLHF
.	TRBV6-5	.	TRBJ2-6	TGTGCCAGCTCTGGCAGCGTCTCTGGGGCCAACGTCCTGACTTTC	CASSGSVSGANVLTF
once	TRBV5-5	TRBD1	TRBJ2-2	TGTGCCAGCAGCTCTTCGACAGGGACCAACACCGGGGAGCTGTTTTTT	CASSSSTGTNTGELFF
.	TRBV5-1	TRBD2	TRBJ2-5	TGCGCCAGCAGCCTTAGCGGGGGGTTAGAGGAGACCCAGTACTTC	CASSLSGGLEETQYF
.	TRBV19	.	TRBJ1-6	TGTGCCAGTAGTCCAGGACAGAATTCACCCCTCCACTTT	CASSPGQNSPLHF
.	TRBV7-2	TRBD1	TRBJ1-4	TGTGCCAGCAGCTTGGGACAGGGGGCGGGAAAACTGTTTTTT	CASSLGQGAGKLFF
.	TRBV29-1	.	TRBJ2-1	TGCAGCGTTGAGAGGAGGGGGGGGCGGAACAATGAGCAGTTCTTC	CSVERRGGRNNEQFF
few	TRBV5-1	.	TRBJ2-7	TGCGCCAGCAGCTTCGGGACTGGATTCTACGAGCAGTACTTC	CASSFGTGFYEQYF
.	TRBV29-1	TRBD1	TRBJ1-2	TGCAGCGTTGACGGGGACAGGGGCACGGGGGGCTACACCTTC	CSVDGDRGTGGYTF
.	TRBV9	TRBD1	TRBJ2-7	TGTGCCAGCAGCTTAAAATCCGGGACAGGGGACGAGCAGTACTTC	CASSLKSGTGDEQYF
.	TRBV5-8	TRBD2	TRBJ2-5	TGTGCCAGCAGCTCTGGGACGAGCGGGGAACAAGAGACCCAGTACTTC	CASSSGTSGEQETQYF
once	TRBV7-7	TRBD1	TRBJ2-2	TGTGCTAGCAGCTCAGGGGGCACCGGGGAGCTGTTTTTT	CASSSGGTGELFF
.	TRBV9	TRBD2	TRBJ2-2	TGTGCCAGCAGCGACTCAGGAGGGAGGGGTGCGAACACCGGGGAGCTGTTTTTT	CASSDSGGRGANTGELFF
.	TRBV6-6	TRBD1	TRBJ2-2	TGTGCCAGCAGTCCCTTAGGACAGGGGACCGGGGAGCTGTTTTTT	CASSPLGQGTGELFF
.	TRBV30	.	TRBJ1-5	TGTGCCTGGAGTGTAATGACCGGGACATCTAGTCAGCCCCAGCATTTT	CAWSVMTGTSSQPQHF
few	TRBV7-2	TRBD1	TRBJ1-6	TGTGCCAGCAGCTTAGCCGGACAGGGTCGCTCACCCCTCCACTTT	CASSLAGQGRSPLHF
few	TRBV2	.	TRBJ1-5	TGTGCCAGCAGTGAACAGGCAACGAATCAGCCCCAGCATTTT	CASSEQATNQPQHF
.	TRBV6-6	TRBD2	TRBJ2-3	TGTGCCAGCAGTTACTCAGGACTAGCGTCAGATACGCAGTATTTT	CASSYSGLASDTQYF
.	TRBV7-6	.	TRBJ2-1	TGTGCCAGCAGCTTGGTGGCCAGGCACAATGAGCAGTTCTTC	CASSLVARHNEQFF
.	TRBV5-4	.	TRBJ1-6	TGTGCCAGCAGCCCCTTGACTGAAGGGGGTCTTTCTTCACCCCTCCACTTT	CASSPLTEGGLSSPLHF
once	TRBV5-4	TRBD1	TRBJ1-1	TGTGCCAGCAGCATGACAGGGGGAAACACTGAAGCTTTCTTT	CASSMTGGNTEAFF
few	TRBV7-9	.	TRBJ2-7	TGTGCCAGCAGCCCGGTGAGGGGGTTCTACGAGCAGTACTTC	CASSPVRGFYEQYF
.	TRBV28	TRBD2	TRBJ2-7	TGTGCCAGCAGTGGGGGAGGGAGGGGCGAGCAGTACTTC	CASSGGGRGEQYF
once	TRBV7-9	TRBD1	TRBJ1-1	TGTGCCAGCAGCTCCGGACAGGTCGCCGATGCTTTCTTT	CASSSGQVADAFF
.	TRBV4-2	.	TRBJ1-1	TGTGCCAGCAGCCAAGATCGCAGGGTTATACAAGAAGCTTTCTTT	CASSQDRRVIQEAFF